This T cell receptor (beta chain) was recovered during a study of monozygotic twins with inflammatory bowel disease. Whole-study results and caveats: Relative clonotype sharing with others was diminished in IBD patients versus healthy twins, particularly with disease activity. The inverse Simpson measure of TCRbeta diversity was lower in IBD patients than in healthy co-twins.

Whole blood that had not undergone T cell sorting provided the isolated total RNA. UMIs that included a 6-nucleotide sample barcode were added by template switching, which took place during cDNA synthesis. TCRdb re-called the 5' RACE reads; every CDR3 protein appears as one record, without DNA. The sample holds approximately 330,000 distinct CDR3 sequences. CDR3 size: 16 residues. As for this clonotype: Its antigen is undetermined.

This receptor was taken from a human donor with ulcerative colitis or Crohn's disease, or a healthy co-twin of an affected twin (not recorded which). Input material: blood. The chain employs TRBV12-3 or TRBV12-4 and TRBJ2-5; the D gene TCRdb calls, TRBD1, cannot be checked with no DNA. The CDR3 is CASTPGTEARGETQYF.